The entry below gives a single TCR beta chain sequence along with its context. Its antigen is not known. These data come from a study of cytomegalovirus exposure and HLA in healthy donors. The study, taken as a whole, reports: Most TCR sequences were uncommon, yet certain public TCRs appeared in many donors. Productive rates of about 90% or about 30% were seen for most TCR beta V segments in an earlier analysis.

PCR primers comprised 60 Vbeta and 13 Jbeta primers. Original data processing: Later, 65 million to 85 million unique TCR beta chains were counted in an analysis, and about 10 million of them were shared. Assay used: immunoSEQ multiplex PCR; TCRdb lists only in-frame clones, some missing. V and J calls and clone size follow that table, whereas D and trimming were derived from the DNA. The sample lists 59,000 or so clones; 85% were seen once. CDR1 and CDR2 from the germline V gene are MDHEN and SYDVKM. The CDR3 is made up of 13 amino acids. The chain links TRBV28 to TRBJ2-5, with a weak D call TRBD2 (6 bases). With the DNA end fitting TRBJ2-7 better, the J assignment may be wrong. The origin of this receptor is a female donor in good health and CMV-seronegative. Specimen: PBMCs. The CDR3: CASSSGSSYEQYF. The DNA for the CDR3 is TGTGCCAGCAGCTCCGGGAGCTCCTACGAGCAGTACTTC.